The clone carrying this T cell receptor beta chain was detected a few times. Time point of the sample: persistent/refractory GD, antithyroid drugs over 5 years with positive TRAb. Construction of the TCR library relied on RNA isolated from PBMCs. The sample comes from a study of regulatory T cells in long-lasting Graves disease. Relying on iRepertoire HTBI primers and Arm-PCR of CDR3 regions, the team built TCR beta libraries. TCRdb re-called the multiplex PCR reads with MiXCR, one entry per CDR3 protein. The top ten clones hold roughly 7.1% of a sample with a few hundred thousand distinct CDR3 sequences, roughly 21% of them seen once. The clonotype was recovered from a female donor with Graves disease. This material consisted of peripheral blood mononuclear cells (PBMCs), taken when the disease was refractory, from a patient treated with antithyroid drugs.

DNA for the CDR3: TGTGCCAGCAGTCCCTCTTCGGGGCCGTTTTACGAGCAGTACTTC. As protein: CASSPSSGPFYEQYF. This chain links TRBV28 with TRBJ2-7; D may be TRBD1 or TRBD2 (5 bases each). The CDR3 covers 15 residues. Per germline, CDR1 MDHEN and CDR2 SYDVKM. Trimming removed 5 bases from V and 4 bases from J, with 18 bases in between.